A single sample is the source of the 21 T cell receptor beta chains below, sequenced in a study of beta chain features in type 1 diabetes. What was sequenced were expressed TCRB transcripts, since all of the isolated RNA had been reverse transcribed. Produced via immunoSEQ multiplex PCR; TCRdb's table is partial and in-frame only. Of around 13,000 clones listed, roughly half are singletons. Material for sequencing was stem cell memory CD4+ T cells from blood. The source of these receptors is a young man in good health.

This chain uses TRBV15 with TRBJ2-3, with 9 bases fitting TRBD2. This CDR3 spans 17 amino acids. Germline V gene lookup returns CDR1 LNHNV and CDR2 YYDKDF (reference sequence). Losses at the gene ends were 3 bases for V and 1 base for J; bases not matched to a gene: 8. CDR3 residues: CATSRLPRTSGTDTQYF. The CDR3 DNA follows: TGTGCCACCAGCAGGTTGCCCCGGACTAGCGGCACAGATACGCAGTATTTT. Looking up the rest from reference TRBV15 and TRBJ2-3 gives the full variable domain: DAMVIQNPRYQVTQFGKPVTLSCSQTLNHNVMYWYQQKSSQAPKLLFHYYDKDFNNEADTPDNFQSRRPNTSFCFLDIRSPGLGDTAMYLCATSRLPRTSGTDTQYFGPGTRLTVL.

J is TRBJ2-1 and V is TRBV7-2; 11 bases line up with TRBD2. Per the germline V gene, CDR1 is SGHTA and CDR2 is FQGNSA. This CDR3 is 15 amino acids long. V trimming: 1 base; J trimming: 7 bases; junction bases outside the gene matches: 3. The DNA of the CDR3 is TGTGCCAGCAGCTTAGATAGCGGGGGGGGTAATGAGCAGTTCTTC. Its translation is CASSLDSGGGNEQFF.

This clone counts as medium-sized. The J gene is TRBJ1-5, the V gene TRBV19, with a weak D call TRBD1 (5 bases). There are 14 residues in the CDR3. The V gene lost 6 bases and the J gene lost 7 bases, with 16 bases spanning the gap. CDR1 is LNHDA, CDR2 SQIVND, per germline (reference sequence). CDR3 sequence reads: CASRPRGIVQPQHF. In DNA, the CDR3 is TGTGCCAGTAGGCCAAGGGGAATAGTACAGCCCCAGCATTTT. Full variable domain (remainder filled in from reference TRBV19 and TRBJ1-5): DGGITQSPKYLFRKEGQNVTLSCEQNLNHDAMYWYRQDPGQGLRLIYYSQIVNDFQKGDIAEGYSVSREKKESFPLTVTSAQKNPTAFYLCASRPRGIVQPQHFGDGTRLSIL.

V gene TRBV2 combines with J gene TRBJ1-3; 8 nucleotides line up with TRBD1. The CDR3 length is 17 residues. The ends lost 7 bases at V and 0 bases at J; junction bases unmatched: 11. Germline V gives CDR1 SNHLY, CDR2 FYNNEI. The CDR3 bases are TGTGCCAGCAAGACGGACAGGGAGGGCTTCTCTGGAAACACCATATATTTT. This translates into CASKTDREGFSGNTIYF.

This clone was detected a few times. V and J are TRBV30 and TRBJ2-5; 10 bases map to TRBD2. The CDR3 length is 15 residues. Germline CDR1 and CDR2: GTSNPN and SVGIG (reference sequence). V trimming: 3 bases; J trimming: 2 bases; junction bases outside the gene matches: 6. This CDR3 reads CAWSWTSGIQETQYF. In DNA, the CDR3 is TGTGCCTGGAGCTGGACTAGCGGTATACAAGAGACCCAGTACTTC. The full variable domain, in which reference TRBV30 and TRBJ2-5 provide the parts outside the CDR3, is SQTIHQWPATLVQPVGSPLSLECTVEGTSNPNLYWYRQAAGRGLQLLFYSVGIGQISSEVPQNLSASRPQDRQFILSSKKLLLSDSGFYLCAWSWTSGIQETQYFGPGTRLLVL.

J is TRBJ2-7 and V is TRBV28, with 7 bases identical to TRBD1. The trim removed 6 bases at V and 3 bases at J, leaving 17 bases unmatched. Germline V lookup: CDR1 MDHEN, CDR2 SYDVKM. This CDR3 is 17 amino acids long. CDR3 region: CASSTLLSTGSRYEQYF. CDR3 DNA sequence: TGTGCCAGCAGCACCTTACTCTCGACAGGGAGCCGCTACGAGCAGTACTTC. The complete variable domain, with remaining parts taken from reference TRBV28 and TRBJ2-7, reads DVKVTQSSRYLVKRTGEKVFLECVQDMDHENMFWYRQDPGLGLRLIYFSYDVKMKEKGDIPEGYSVSREKKERFSLILESASTNQTSMYLCASSTLLSTGSRYEQYFGPGTRLTVT.

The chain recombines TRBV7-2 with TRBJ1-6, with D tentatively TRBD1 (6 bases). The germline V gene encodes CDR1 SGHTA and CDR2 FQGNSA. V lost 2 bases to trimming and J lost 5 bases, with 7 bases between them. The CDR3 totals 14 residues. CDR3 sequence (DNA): TGTGCCAGCAGCTTACAGGGGAATAATTCACCCCTCCACTTT. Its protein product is CASSLQGNNSPLHF.

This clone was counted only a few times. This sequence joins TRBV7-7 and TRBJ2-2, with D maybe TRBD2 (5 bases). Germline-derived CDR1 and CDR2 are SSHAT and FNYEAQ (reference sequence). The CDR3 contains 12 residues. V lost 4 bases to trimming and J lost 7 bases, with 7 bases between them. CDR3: CASSSDYGELFF. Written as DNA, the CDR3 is TGTGCCAGCAGCTCAGACTACGGGGAGCTGTTTTTT.

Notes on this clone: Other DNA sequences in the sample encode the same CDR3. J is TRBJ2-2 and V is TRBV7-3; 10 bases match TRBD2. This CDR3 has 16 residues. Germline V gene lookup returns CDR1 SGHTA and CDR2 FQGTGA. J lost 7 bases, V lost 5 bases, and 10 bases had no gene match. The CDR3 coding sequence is TGTGCCAGCAGCCTCAAGACTAGCGGGTTTGGCGGGGAGCTGTTTTTT. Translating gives CASSLKTSGFGGELFF.

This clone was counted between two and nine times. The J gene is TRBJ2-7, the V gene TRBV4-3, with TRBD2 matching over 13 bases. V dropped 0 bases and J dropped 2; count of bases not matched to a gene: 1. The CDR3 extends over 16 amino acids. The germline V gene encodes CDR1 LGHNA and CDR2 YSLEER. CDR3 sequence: CASSQEGTSGAYEQYF. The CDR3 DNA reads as TGCGCCAGCAGCCAAGAAGGGACTAGCGGGGCCTACGAGCAGTACTTC.

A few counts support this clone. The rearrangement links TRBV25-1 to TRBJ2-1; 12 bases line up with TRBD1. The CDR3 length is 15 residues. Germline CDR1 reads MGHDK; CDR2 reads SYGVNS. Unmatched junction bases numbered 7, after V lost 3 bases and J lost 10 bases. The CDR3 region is CASSDGGTGGWEQFF. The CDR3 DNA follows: TGTGCCAGCAGTGACGGGGGGACAGGGGGCTGGGAGCAGTTCTTC. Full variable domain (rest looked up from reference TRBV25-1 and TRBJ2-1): EADIYQTPRYLVIGTGKKITLECSQTMGHDKMYWYQQDPGMELHLIHYSYGVNSTEKGDLSSESTVSRIRTEHFPLTLESARPSHTSQYLCASSDGGTGGWEQFFGPGTRLTVL.

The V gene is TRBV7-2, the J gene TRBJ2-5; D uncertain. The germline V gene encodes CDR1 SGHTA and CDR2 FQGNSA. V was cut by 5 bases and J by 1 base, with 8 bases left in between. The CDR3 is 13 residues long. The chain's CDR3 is CASSKGGQETQYF. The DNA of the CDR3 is TGTGCCAGCAGCAAAGGCGGCCAAGAGACCCAGTACTTC.

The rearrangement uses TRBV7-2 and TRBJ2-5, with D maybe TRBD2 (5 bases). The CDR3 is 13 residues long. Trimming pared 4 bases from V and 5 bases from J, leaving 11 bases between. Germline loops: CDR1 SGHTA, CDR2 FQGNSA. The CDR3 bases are TGTGCCAGCAGCTCCGACTATTCTGAGACCCAGTACTTC. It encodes CASSSDYSETQYF.

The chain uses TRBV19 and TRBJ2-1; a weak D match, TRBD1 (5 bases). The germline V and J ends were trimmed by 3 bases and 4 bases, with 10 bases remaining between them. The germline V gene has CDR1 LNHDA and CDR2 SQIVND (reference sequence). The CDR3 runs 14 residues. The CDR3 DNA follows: TGTGCCAGTAGTATTGGGGCCTTTTACAATGAGCAGTTCTTC. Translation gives CASSIGAFYNEQFF.

CDR3 loop: CATSRENGYEQYF. The DNA for the CDR3 is TGTGCCACCAGCAGAGAGAACGGGTACGAGCAGTACTTC. The chain uses TRBV15 and TRBJ2-7; D not resolved. Germline CDR1 reads LNHNV; CDR2 reads YYDKDF (reference sequence). V lost 0 bases to trimming and J lost 4 bases, with 7 bases between them. The CDR3 runs to 13 residues.

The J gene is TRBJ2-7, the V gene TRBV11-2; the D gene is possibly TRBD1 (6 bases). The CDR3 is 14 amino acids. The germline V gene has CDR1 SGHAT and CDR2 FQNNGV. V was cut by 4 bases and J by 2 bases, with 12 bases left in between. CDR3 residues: CASSSYREPYEQYF. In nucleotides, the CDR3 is TGTGCCAGCAGCTCATACAGGGAACCCTACGAGCAGTACTTC.

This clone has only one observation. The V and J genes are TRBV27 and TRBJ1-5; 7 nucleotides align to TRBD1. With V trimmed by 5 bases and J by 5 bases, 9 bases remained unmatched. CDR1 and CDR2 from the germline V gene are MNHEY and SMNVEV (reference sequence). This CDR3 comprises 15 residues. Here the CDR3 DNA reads TGTGCCAGCAGTATCACAGGGGAAGCCTATCAGCCCCAGCATTTT. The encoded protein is CASSITGEAYQPQHF.

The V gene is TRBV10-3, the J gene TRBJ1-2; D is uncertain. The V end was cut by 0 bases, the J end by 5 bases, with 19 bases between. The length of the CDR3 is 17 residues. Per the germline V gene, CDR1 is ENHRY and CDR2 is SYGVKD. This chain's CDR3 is CAISESSTGRRTYGYTF. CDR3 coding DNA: TGTGCCATCAGTGAGTCCTCGACCGGACGGAGGACGTATGGCTACACCTTC.

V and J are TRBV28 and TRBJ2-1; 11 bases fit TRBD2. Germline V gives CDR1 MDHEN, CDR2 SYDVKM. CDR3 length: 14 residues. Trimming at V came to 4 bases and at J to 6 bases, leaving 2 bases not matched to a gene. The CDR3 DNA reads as TGTGCCAGCAGTTCCCTAGCGGGGGGCAATGAGCAGTTCTTC. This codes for CASSSLAGGNEQFF.

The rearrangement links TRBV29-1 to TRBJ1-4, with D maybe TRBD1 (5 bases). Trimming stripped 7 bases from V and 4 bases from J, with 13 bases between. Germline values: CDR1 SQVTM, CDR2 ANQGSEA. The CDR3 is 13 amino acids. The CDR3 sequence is CSGKTELNEKLFF. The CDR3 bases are TGCAGCGGTAAGACAGAACTTAATGAAAAACTGTTTTTT.

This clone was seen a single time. The CDR3 nucleotides read TGTGCCAGCAGCTTAAGCTTGGGGCAGAACACCGGGGAGCTGTTTTTT. It encodes CASSLSLGQNTGELFF. J is TRBJ2-2 and V is TRBV7-2, with a weak D call TRBD1 (5 bases). V gave up 2 bases and J gave up 1 base, with 11 bases separating them. CDR1 SGHTA and CDR2 FQGNSA come from the germline V gene. This CDR3 spans 16 amino acids.